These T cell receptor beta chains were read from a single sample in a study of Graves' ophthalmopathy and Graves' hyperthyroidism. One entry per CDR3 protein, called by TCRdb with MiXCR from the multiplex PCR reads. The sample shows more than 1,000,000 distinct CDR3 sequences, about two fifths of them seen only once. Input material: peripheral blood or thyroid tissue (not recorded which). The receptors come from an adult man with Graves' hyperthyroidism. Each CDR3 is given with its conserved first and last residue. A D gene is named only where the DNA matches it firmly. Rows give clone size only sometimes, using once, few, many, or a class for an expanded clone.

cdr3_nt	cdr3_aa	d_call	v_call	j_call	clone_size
TGTGCCAGCAATTCATTGGGGGTCGAGCAGTACTTC	CASNSLGVEQYF	.	TRBV2	TRBJ2-7	.
TGCGCCAGCAGCAGATTTTGGGGGAATCAGCCCCAGCATTTT	CASSRFWGNQPQHF	.	TRBV7-2	TRBJ1-5	few
TGTGCCAGCAGTTACAGGGGCTGGGGTCAGCCCCAGCATTTT	CASSYRGWGQPQHF	TRBD1	TRBV10-3	TRBJ1-5	.
TGTGCCATCAAAGGGCGTCCGAGCTCCTACGAGCAGTACTTC	CAIKGRPSSYEQYF	.	TRBV6-6	TRBJ2-7	.
TGTGCCAGCAGTCGTATCACTGCAAACACCGGGGAGCTGTTTTTT	CASSRITANTGELFF	.	TRBV7-8	TRBJ2-2	few
TGTGCCTGGAGTAGACCTGGCGGCAATCAGCCCCAGCATTTT	CAWSRPGGNQPQHF	.	TRBV15	TRBJ1-5	.
TGTGCCAGCAGTTTTCGAGGGGAGGGATCACCCCTCCACTTT	CASSFRGEGSPLHF	.	TRBV27	TRBJ1-6	few
TGTGCCAGCAGCTACGGACGGACTTTC	CASSYGRTF	.	TRBV7-3	TRBJ2-6	.
TGCAGCGTTGAAGATGGAGGGCCTGGAGCTTTCTTT	CSVEDGGPGAFF	.	TRBV29-1	TRBJ1-1	.
TGTGCCAGCTCACCACTAAAAGGACAGGGCCACGAGCAGTACTTC	CASSPLKGQGHEQYF	TRBD1	TRBV18	TRBJ2-7	.
TGTGCCAGCAGTGACCTTGGGACAGGGCCCTCCGAGCAGTACTTC	CASSDLGTGPSEQYF	TRBD1	TRBV25-1	TRBJ2-7	many
TGTGCCAGCAGCCAACGAAGCGGGAGTTCCTACGAGCAGTACTTC	CASSQRSGSSYEQYF	TRBD2	TRBV7-2	TRBJ2-7	.
TGTGTCAGCAGTCCGAGCGGCTACGAGCAGTACTTC	CVSSPSGYEQYF	.	TRBV2	TRBJ2-7	.
TGTGCCAGCAGTGAATCGCCAGGGGAGCTGTTTTTT	CASSESPGELFF	.	TRBV6-4	TRBJ2-2	.
TGTGCCAGCAGCCGAGCAGGGACTAGCGCCTTGTACCAAGAGACCCAGTACTTC	CASSRAGTSALYQETQYF	TRBD2	TRBV12-3/TRBV12-4	TRBJ2-5	.
TGTGCCAGCTCCTCCAGCGAGTACGAGCAGTACTTC	CASSSSEYEQYF	.	TRBV2	TRBJ2-7	.
TGTACCAGCAGCCTCCCTTATCAGCCCCAGCATTTT	CTSSLPYQPQHF	.	TRBV25-1	TRBJ1-5	.
TGTGCCAGCAGTTACGGGGGCGTTTACGAGCAGTACTTC	CASSYGGVYEQYF	.	TRBV6-5	TRBJ2-7	many
TGTGCCAGCAGCTCGAAAGACAGGGCCCAAGAGACCCAGTACTTC	CASSSKDRAQETQYF	TRBD1	TRBV5-8	TRBJ2-5	many
TGCGCCAGCAGCCAAGACCCTCGTCGAGGGGGCAATCAGCCCCAGCATTTT	CASSQDPRRGGNQPQHF	.	TRBV7-9	TRBJ1-5	.
TGCAGTGCTAGAGTCCGGCTTCGGGGGACTGAAGCTTTCTTT	CSARVRLRGTEAFF	.	TRBV20-1	TRBJ1-1	many
TGTGCCAGTAGTATGCAGGGGGGGAATAGCAATCAGCCCCAGCATTTT	CASSMQGGNSNQPQHF	TRBD1	TRBV19	TRBJ1-5	.
TGTGCCAGCACCCACGGGGGTAATCAGCCCCAGCATTTT	CASTHGGNQPQHF	.	TRBV6-5	TRBJ1-5	.
TGTGCCAGCGCGGTCCCGGGGGAGGCGGAAAAACTGTTTTTT	CASAVPGEAEKLFF	.	TRBV5-4	TRBJ1-4	.
TGTGCCAGCAGTCGGGGGTTAGTGCATGGCTACACCTTC	CASSRGLVHGYTF	.	TRBV11-2	TRBJ1-2	.
TGTGCCATCAGTGTAGACAGGGTTTCGGTCTACGAGCAGTACTTC	CAISVDRVSVYEQYF	TRBD1	TRBV10-3	TRBJ2-7	many
TGTGCCAGCAGCCATACGGATGGACGGGATGAAAAACTGTTTTTT	CASSHTDGRDEKLFF	.	TRBV27	TRBJ1-4	few
TGTGCCAGCAGCCGAACCGGGACTAGCGGGAGGATCGAGCAGTACTTC	CASSRTGTSGRIEQYF	TRBD2	TRBV7-2	TRBJ2-7	many
TGCGCCAGCAGCTTAAGGGCAGAGACCACTGAAGCTTTCTTT	CASSLRAETTEAFF	.	TRBV5-1	TRBJ1-1	few
TGCGCCAGCAGCTCCACCTACGAGCAGTGCTTC	CASSSTYEQCF	.	TRBV5-1	TRBJ2-7	.
TGTGCCAGCAGCCGCGGCGGGGTAGCGGAGACCCAGTACTTC	CASSRGGVAETQYF	.	TRBV3-1	TRBJ2-5	.
TGTGCCACCAGCAGAGACGGGCCTCTAGTCCCGAACACCGGGGAGCTGTTTTTT	CATSRDGPLVPNTGELFF	.	TRBV15	TRBJ2-2	many
TGCGCCAGCAGCCTTGGGTCGGCAGGGGCTATCTACGAGCAGTACTTC	CASSLGSAGAIYEQYF	.	TRBV7-9	TRBJ2-7	.
TGCGCCAGCAGCCAAGACATAAAGGCAACCTACGAGCAGTACTTC	CASSQDIKATYEQYF	.	TRBV7-2	TRBJ2-7	.
TGCAGTGCTAGAAGGGACTATCTAACCCTTGGGCAGTACTTC	CSARRDYLTLGQYF	TRBD2	TRBV20-1	TRBJ2-7	few
TGTGCCAGCAGCTTAGCGCTCGGGGGGCTGGGCTATGGCTACACCTTC	CASSLALGGLGYGYTF	.	TRBV7-9	TRBJ1-2	many
TGTGCCTGGTCGTTGGGGGCCACCTACGAGCAGTACTTC	CAWSLGATYEQYF	.	TRBV19	TRBJ2-7	.
TGTGCCAGCAGAGATGGACAGAAGGAGACCCAGTACTTC	CASRDGQKETQYF	.	TRBV6-5	TRBJ2-5	few
TGTGCCAGCAGTTACTCGGGACAACAATTCGGCGGCTACACCTTC	CASSYSGQQFGGYTF	.	TRBV10-3	TRBJ1-2	.
TGCAGTGCTAGCGGGGGGAAAGAGACCCAGTACTTC	CSASGGKETQYF	TRBD2	TRBV20-1	TRBJ2-5	.
TGTGCCAGTAGGGCCGGGGTGGCCGCAGAGACCCAGTACTTC	CASRAGVAAETQYF	.	TRBV19	TRBJ2-5	many
TGTGCCACCAGCTTAGGGGGGACCAGCAATTCACCCCTCCACTTT	CATSLGGTSNSPLHF	.	TRBV15	TRBJ1-6	.
TGTGCCAGCTTGAGGGGACAGGGAGGCTATGGCTACACCTTC	CASLRGQGGYGYTF	TRBD1	TRBV25-1	TRBJ1-2	.
TGCAGTGCTAGAGCCTATGGGAGGGCGAACACTGAAGCTTTCTTT	CSARAYGRANTEAFF	.	TRBV20-1	TRBJ1-1	.
TGTGCCAGCAGCTCACTCAGGACGGGAGGTCAGCAGTACTTC	CASSSLRTGGQQYF	TRBD2	TRBV7-6	TRBJ2-7	.
TGTGCCGTCGCGGGACAGCCGAACATTGAAGCTTTCTTT	CAVAGQPNIEAFF	TRBD1	TRBV19	TRBJ1-1	many
TGTGCCTGGATGGGGACAGGTGACACTGAAGCTTTCTTT	CAWMGTGDTEAFF	TRBD1	TRBV30	TRBJ1-1	few
TGTGCCAGCAGCATAGCGGGAGGCGCCTCCTACGAGCAGTACTTC	CASSIAGGASYEQYF	TRBD2	TRBV28	TRBJ2-7	few
TGTGCCACCAGCGACCGGGACTCCAGCTCCTACGAGCAGTACTTC	CATSDRDSSSYEQYF	.	TRBV15	TRBJ2-7	once
TGTGCCAGCAGGGGCGCCGGCACTAGCTCCTACGAGCAGTACTTC	CASRGAGTSSYEQYF	.	TRBV7-8	TRBJ2-7	.
TGTGCCAGCAGTGCCGGATTGTGGGACAGGGTTCACTATGGCTACACCTTC	CASSAGLWDRVHYGYTF	TRBD1	TRBV25-1	TRBJ1-2	.
TGCGCCAGCAGGCCCCAGGCGGGAGGAGGCTACGAGCAGTACTTC	CASRPQAGGGYEQYF	TRBD2	TRBV5-1	TRBJ2-7	once
TGTGCCACCAGCAGGAACAGACAGAGCCCGAACACTGAAGCTTTCTTT	CATSRNRQSPNTEAFF	.	TRBV15	TRBJ1-1	.